These T cell receptor beta chains were read from a single sample in a study of T cells in Graves' hyperthyroidism and ophthalmopathy. TCRdb fed the multiplex PCR reads into MiXCR, producing one record per CDR3 protein. Among hundreds of thousands of distinct CDR3 sequences listed, around 40% were seen once. Sequenced sample: blood. These receptors were collected from a woman aged 40 to 55 with Graves' hyperthyroidism. Both conserved end residues are part of each CDR3. The D gene is left open where the match is weak. Rows may omit the clone size; those that give it use once, few, many or a size class.

J | D | V | size | DNA | CDR3
TRBJ1-4 | NA | TRBV7-2 | many | TGTGCCAGCAGCTTCGGGGGTCGAGAAAAACTGTTTTTT | CASSFGGREKLFF
TRBJ1-1 | NA | TRBV2 | once | TGTGCCAGCAGTGAACCTGCAACAGATAACACTGGAGCTTTCTTT | CASSEPATDNTGAFF
TRBJ1-5 | NA | TRBV5-6 | NA | TGTGCCGGCAGCCGAGGGGGGAGCGGTCAGCCCCAGCATTTT | CAGSRGGSGQPQHF
TRBJ2-6 | TRBD2 | TRBV5-4 | many | TGTGCCAGCAGCCCGGGAGGATCTGGGGCCAACGTCCTGACTTTC | CASSPGGSGANVLTF
TRBJ1-6 | NA | TRBV11-2 | few | TGTGCCAGCAGCAACACGAGCTCCTATAATTCACCCCTCCACTTT | CASSNTSSYNSPLHF
TRBJ2-5 | NA | TRBV11-2 | NA | TGCGCCAGCACGACTGGACTCCTGGGACAAGAGACCCAGTACTTC | CASTTGLLGQETQYF
TRBJ2-5 | NA | TRBV5-6 | many | TGTGCCAGCAGCTTGTTAGCTAGCGAGGAGACCCAGTACTTC | CASSLLASEETQYF
TRBJ1-6 | TRBD1 | TRBV6-2/TRBV6-3 | NA | TGTGCCAGCAGCCCCTTTCCAGGGACAGGTTCACCCCTCCACTTT | CASSPFPGTGSPLHF
TRBJ1-6 | NA | TRBV25-1 | NA | TGTGCCAGCCCCACAAGCGGGCAGGGGAGGAATTCACCCCTCCACTTT | CASPTSGQGRNSPLHF
TRBJ1-3 | TRBD1 | TRBV28 | NA | TGTGCCAGTAAAGAGCGACAGGGCGTCAACTCTGGAAACACCATATATTTT | CASKERQGVNSGNTIYF
TRBJ2-2 | TRBD1 | TRBV5-6 | few | TGTGCCAGCAGCATTAGACAGGGGGCCGAGAACACCGGGGAGCTGTTTTTT | CASSIRQGAENTGELFF
TRBJ2-5 | TRBD1 | TRBV28 | few | TGTGCCAGCAGCCCGACAGGGACAAAGACCCAGTACTTC | CASSPTGTKTQYF
TRBJ2-2 | TRBD2 | TRBV29-1 | NA | TGCAGCGTTGCTGGATGGGTCAAGCGGGATAACACCGGGGAGCTGTTTTTT | CSVAGWVKRDNTGELFF
TRBJ1-4 | NA | TRBV7-2 | NA | TGTGCCAGCAGTTTATCGTACGCAACTAATGAAAAACTGTTTTTT | CASSLSYATNEKLFF
TRBJ1-2 | NA | TRBV29-1 | NA | TGCAGCCCCCAGGGTCCCTATGGCTACACCTTC | CSPQGPYGYTF
TRBJ1-2 | NA | TRBV7-2 | few | TGTGCCAGCAGCTCCGGCCGACGGCACTATGGCTACACCTTC | CASSSGRRHYGYTF
TRBJ2-7 | TRBD1 | TRBV7-9 | few | TGTGCCAGCAGCTTTGTGGGACAGGGTTCCTACGAGCAGTACTTC | CASSFVGQGSYEQYF
TRBJ2-2 | TRBD2 | TRBV20-1 | once | TGCAGTGCCAATAGCGGGAGACACACCGGGGAGCTGTTTTTT | CSANSGRHTGELFF
TRBJ2-7 | NA | TRBV12-3/TRBV12-4 | few | TGTGCCAGCAGTTTGGGGTTCGGGGGAGCCTACGAGCAGTACTTC | CASSLGFGGAYEQYF
TRBJ2-7 | TRBD1 | TRBV10-3 | NA | TGTGCCAGTAGCCGACCACAGGGGGCCTCCTACGAGCAGTACTTC | CASSRPQGASYEQYF
TRBJ1-1 | NA | TRBV25-1 | many | TGTGCCACTGAGGGAGGTCTTGGAGCTTTCTTT | CATEGGLGAFF
TRBJ2-5 | TRBD1 | TRBV10-2 | many | TGCGCCAGCAGTGACCCGACAGGGGGCCCACAAGAGACCCAGTACTTC | CASSDPTGGPQETQYF
TRBJ2-5 | NA | TRBV9 | NA | TGTGCCAGCAACCGCGGGGACCCCGGGGGGACCCAGTACTTC | CASNRGDPGGTQYF
TRBJ1-1 | TRBD1 | TRBV7-8 | few | TGTGCCAGCAGCGATATATTACAGGGGACGAACACTGAAGCTTTCTTT | CASSDILQGTNTEAFF
TRBJ1-1 | NA | TRBV7-2 | NA | TGTGCCAGCAGCCGTATCCAGGCGGGTGAAGCTTTCTTT | CASSRIQAGEAFF
TRBJ1-1 | NA | TRBV19 | once | TGTGCCAGTAGTATATTGATCACTGAAGCTTTCTTT | CASSILITEAFF
TRBJ2-5 | TRBD1 | TRBV20-1 | few | TGCAGTGCTTTATACAGGGGGCGCGGGGGAGAGACCCAGTACTTC | CSALYRGRGGETQYF
TRBJ2-7 | NA | TRBV10-3 | many | TGTGCCATCAGTGCTCATGATTCAAGATACGAGCAGTACTTC | CAISAHDSRYEQYF
TRBJ2-7 | NA | TRBV29-1 | NA | TGCAGCGTTGAAGTTGCGGGTTACGAGCAGTACTTC | CSVEVAGYEQYF
TRBJ1-6 | NA | TRBV25-1 | many | TGTGCCAGCAGTGAAATTGAGGACAGACCAAATTCACCCCTCCACTTT | CASSEIEDRPNSPLHF
TRBJ2-7 | NA | TRBV4-2 | NA | TGTGCCAGCAGCCAAGCCGCGGAGACCTACGAGCAGTACTTC | CASSQAAETYEQYF
TRBJ2-7 | TRBD1 | TRBV25-1 | NA | TGTGCCAGCAGCTCCTTTGGGGACAGGGCATACGAGCAGTACTTC | CASSSFGDRAYEQYF
TRBJ1-1 | NA | TRBV10-2 | NA | TGCGCCAGCAGGGCCAGGGCCGAGACTGAAGCTTTCTTT | CASRARAETEAFF
TRBJ1-2 | NA | TRBV13 | many | TGTGCCAGCAGCTTAGACAGGGAGGACTATGGCTACACCTTC | CASSLDREDYGYTF
TRBJ2-6 | NA | TRBV4-1 | many | TGCGCCAGCAGCCAATTGGGAGCCGGGGCCAACGTCCTGACTTTC | CASSQLGAGANVLTF
TRBJ1-3 | TRBD1 | TRBV25-1 | NA | TGTGCCAGCTACCCACAGGGGGCGCCAGGAAACACCATATATTTT | CASYPQGAPGNTIYF
TRBJ1-5 | TRBD1 | TRBV7-2 | many | TGTGCCAGCAGGGGGGAGGGGGCCTCCAATCAGCCCCAGCATTTT | CASRGEGASNQPQHF